Detailed here is one TCR beta chain. The antigen remains unidentified. Mismatch with germline at one junction end may stem from a read error. TCRbeta libraries were built with three rounds of nested PCR, modified from ARM-PCR. MiXCR, run by TCRdb on the multiplex PCR reads, gives a single entry per CDR3 protein. The data hold about 200,000 distinct CDR3 sequences, with approximately 74% observed a single time. This entry is derived from a study of tumor and adjacent non-tumor tissue in lung cancer. Background on the study: On average, productive TCRbeta reads reached about 4.4 million per sample.

The template was RNA from unsorted bulk tissue. The CDR3 has 15 residues. Germline V gene sequence: CDR1 DFQATT, CDR2 SNEGSKA (reference sequence). Study-level points and caveats: In normal lung, the top 100 clones were significantly more dominant than in tumor. Tumor TCR diversity, when higher, was linked to shorter survival. Tumor tissue had significantly higher TCR diversity than normal lung.

Sequencing input: lung tumor tissue. The receptor was derived from a man between 60 and 75 years old with non-small cell lung cancer. The rearrangement links TRBV20-1 to TRBJ2-1; TRBD2 matches 8 bases. The CDR3 nucleotides are TGCAGTGCTAAATTAAGCGGGGGTTTCTACAATGTGCAGTTCTTC. As protein: CSAKLSGGFYNVQFF.